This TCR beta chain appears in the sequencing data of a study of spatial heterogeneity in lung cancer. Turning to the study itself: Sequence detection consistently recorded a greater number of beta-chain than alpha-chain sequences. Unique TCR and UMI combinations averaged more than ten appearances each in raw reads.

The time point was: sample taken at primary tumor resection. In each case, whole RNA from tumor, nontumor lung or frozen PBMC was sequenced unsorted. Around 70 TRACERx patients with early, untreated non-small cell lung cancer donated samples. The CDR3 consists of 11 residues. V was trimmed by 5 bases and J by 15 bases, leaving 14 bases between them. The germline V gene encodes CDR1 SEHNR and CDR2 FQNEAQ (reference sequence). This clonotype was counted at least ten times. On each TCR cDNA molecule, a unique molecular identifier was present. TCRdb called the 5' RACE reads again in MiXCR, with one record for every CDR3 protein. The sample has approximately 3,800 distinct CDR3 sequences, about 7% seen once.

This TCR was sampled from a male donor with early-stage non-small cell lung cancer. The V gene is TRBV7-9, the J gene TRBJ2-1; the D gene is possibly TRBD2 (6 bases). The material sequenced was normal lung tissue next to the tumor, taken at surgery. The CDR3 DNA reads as TGTGCCAGCAGCCCCTCCGGGGGTCTGTTCTTC. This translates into CASSPSGGLFF. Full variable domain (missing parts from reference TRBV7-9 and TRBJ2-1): DTGVSQNPRHKITKRGQNVTFRCDPISEHNRLYWYRQTLGQGPEFLTYFQNEAQLEKSRLLSDRFSAERPKGSFSTLEIQRTEQGDSAMYLCASSPSGGLFFGPGTRLTVL.